This entry concerns a single TCR beta chain. Germline assignment: CDR1 DFQATT and CDR2 SNEGSKA (reference sequence). V lost 6 bases to trimming and J lost 4 bases; unmatched junction nucleotides: 6. This CDR3 contains 14 residues. This record belongs to a study of T-cell memory formation after mild COVID-19. Study summary: Largely, TCR clusters stayed within a single donor.

One entry per CDR3 protein, called by TCRdb with MiXCR from the 5' RACE reads. The sample has approximately 250,000 distinct CDR3 sequences, 15% seen once. This TCR was sampled from an adult woman who had mild COVID-19 (a few samples of this study predate the infection). Cell type and time point are not known. This chain links TRBV20-1 with TRBJ2-1; 10 bases agree with TRBD2. The sequenced material came from PBMCs or a T cell subset sorted from them (not recorded which). This chain's CDR3 is CSAAVSGRYNEQFF. The CDR3, as DNA: TGCAGTGCGGCAGTTAGCGGGAGGTACAATGAGCAGTTCTTC.